The sequence of this T cell receptor beta chain was determined in a study of blood T cell repertoires in COVID-19. Study details: Samples of COVID-19 (acute and convalescent) were obtained from the United States, Italy and Spain. The analysed material was cDNA or gDNA that came from T cells, B-cell-depleted T cells, or PBMCs.

Authors' analysis steps: Reference gene primers were amplified, and this amplification served to estimate nucleated cell counts. Using immunoSEQ multiplex PCR, the repertoire was profiled, and TCRdb retains in-frame clones only, with some absent. Clone size and the V and J calls come from that table; the DNA yielded D and trimming. The sample has 200,000 or so clones, roughly 84% seen once. This clone was observed a few times. Germline trimming cut 11 bases from V and 2 bases from J; bases unmatched to any gene: 8. Germline assignment: CDR1 MNHNY and CDR2 SVGAGI (reference sequence). CDR3 length: 14 residues.

Sequenced input: peripheral blood. This TCR was sampled from a woman in her sixties or seventies who had recovered from COVID-19. The chain links TRBV6-6 to TRBJ2-2, with TRBD2 matching over 7 bases. CDR3 coding DNA: TGTGCCGCTAGCGGAATACGAAACACCGGGGAGCTGTTTTTT. It yields the protein CAASGIRNTGELFF.